This T cell receptor beta chain is from a study of blood T cells in healthy people across ages. Germline-derived CDR1 and CDR2 are SGHTA and FQGNSA. The CDR3 runs to 16 residues. After removal of 5 bases from V and 2 bases from J, the junction contained 8 bases not matched to a gene. Using a J-beta primer mix together with a sample-barcoded 5' primer, a second PCR was run for about 6 to 11 cycles. TCRdb fed the 5' RACE reads into MiXCR, producing one record per CDR3 protein. The sample consists of hundreds of thousands of distinct CDR3 sequences, 20% to 30% of them appearing once. The study drew donors from healthy Caucasian individuals in Russia aged roughly 6 to 90. The same data also went into a second study, on T cells of mothers and their children.

This chain connects TRBV7-2 to TRBJ2-3, with 9 bases that match TRBD2. The source is a boy aged 10-17 years in good health. Sequencing was performed on blood. CDR3 residues: CASSAPSGITTDTQYF. DNA of the CDR3: TGTGCCAGCAGCGCTCCTAGCGGGATTACCACAGATACGCAGTATTTT.